A single sample is the source of the 3 T cell receptor beta chains below, sequenced in a study of regulatory T cells in long-lasting Graves disease. The time point is: newly diagnosed GD, antithyroid drugs for less than 3 months. Extracted RNA from PBMCs served as the source of the TCR library. Arm-PCR of CDR3 regions and iRepertoire HTBI primers were the basis on which TCR beta libraries were built. TCRdb redid the calling of the multiplex PCR reads with MiXCR, one entry per CDR3 protein. Of around 480,000 distinct CDR3 sequences detected, about 16% appear once; the ten largest clones hold about 25%. These records were also assigned to another study, of T cells in Graves' hyperthyroidism and ophthalmopathy.

The sequencing here drew on peripheral blood mononuclear cells (PBMCs), taken at new diagnosis, from a patient treated with antithyroid drugs. The receptors here all came from a woman aged 40-60 years with Graves disease.

With regard to this clonotype: One base away lies a much larger clone, so this may be a sequencing read error. The chain couples TRBV3-1 to TRBJ2-1; 12 bases match TRBD2. The CDR3 totals 15 residues. Germline values: CDR1 LGHDT, CDR2 YNNKEL (reference sequence). Written as DNA, the CDR3 is TGTGCCAGCAGCCTAACTAGCGGGGGGTACAATGAGCGGTTCTTC. It yields the protein CASSLTSGGYNERFF.

The J gene is TRBJ1-2, the V gene TRBV14; D is unresolved. The V end was cut by 0 bases, the J end by 12 bases, with 11 bases between. Per germline, CDR1 SGHDN and CDR2 FVKESK. The CDR3 is made up of 12 amino acids. The CDR3 is CASSQDRQKNTF. The CDR3 DNA reads TGTGCCAGCAGCCAAGATAGGCAGAAGAACACCTTC.

This clonotype was recorded at least ten times. The genes are TRBV7-9 and TRBJ2-7; a weak D match, TRBD1 (6 bases). There are 13 residues in the CDR3. V lost 6 bases to trimming and J lost 1 base, with 10 bases between them. From germline, CDR1 is SEHNR and CDR2 FQNEAQ (reference sequence). CDR3 amino acids: CASSGDNSYEQYF. In DNA form, the CDR3 reads TGTGCCAGCAGTGGGGACAATTCCTACGAGCAGTACTTC.